This T cell receptor (beta chain) was observed in a study of blood T cell repertoires in COVID-19. Whole-study context: Italy, Spain and the United States were the sources of the convalescent and acute COVID-19 samples. T cells, B-cell-depleted T cells, or PBMCs supplied cDNA or gDNA.

This clone was detected a few times. Original handling: Amplification from reference gene primers served as the basis for estimated nucleated cell counts. Data came from immunoSEQ multiplex PCR; TCRdb stores just in-frame clones and leaves some out. V and J calls and clone size are those listed in that table; D and trimming were worked out from the DNA. The sample consists of roughly 81,000 clones, about 85% of them appearing once. Seattle cases were enrolled at active infection and followed longitudinally. The CDR3 is 17 residues long. V was shortened by 4 bases and J by 2 bases, with 21 bases between the two germline ends. Germline V lookup: CDR1 ENHRY, CDR2 SYGVKD.

The source is an elderly woman with COVID-19, enrolled during active disease. The rearrangement uses TRBV10-3 and TRBJ2-7, with TRBD2 as a possible D gene (6 bases). Sequenced sample: peripheral blood. CDR3 sequence reads: CAISATNHRGSPYEQYF. The CDR3 region has the DNA TGTGCCATCAGTGCCACGAATCATCGGGGGAGCCCCTACGAGCAGTACTTC.